The source of this T cell receptor beta chain is a study of OX40 agonist ivuxolimab in advanced cancers. Turning to the study itself: A history of anti-PD-1, anti-PD-L1 or anti-CTLA-4 therapy was acceptable, and approximately 41% had some.

The V gene's germline CDR1 is LGHNT and CDR2 FRNRAP. The CDR3 runs to 15 residues. Trimming cost V 6 bases and J 0 bases, with 13 bases left between them. Clones were read by immunoSEQ multiplex PCR, and TCRdb kept only the in-frame ones, dropping some. The sample contains more than 100,000 clones, around 95% of which appear only once. This chain uses TRBV12-5 with TRBJ2-3; D is possibly TRBD1 (6 bases). The specimen was CD4+ or CD8+ T cells sorted from blood, collected in a trial of the OX40 agonist ivuxolimab. The TCR was taken from an adult with an advanced solid tumor such as melanoma, head and neck, liver or kidney cancer. The CDR3: CASGGMDSSTDTQYF. In nucleotides, the CDR3 is TGTGCTAGTGGGGGGATGGACAGTAGCACAGATACGCAGTATTTT.